This T cell receptor beta chain came from a study of T-cell reconstitution after alpha-beta-depleted transplantation in children. Study results and caveats: Some patients' high day-60 TCRbeta diversity was attributed to recipient cells surviving conditioning.

CDR1 is SGHVS, CDR2 FNYEAQ, per germline. V was clipped by 5 bases and J by 3 bases; unmatched bases: 6. CDR3 length: 14 residues. For TCRbeta, the library was prepared with unique molecular identifiers. TCRdb processed the PCR reads anew with MiXCR; each CDR3 protein has one entry. The sample has about 200,000 distinct CDR3 sequences; roughly 6.3% are singletons. This clonotype was seen at least ten times. Its antigen remains unknown. This TCR was sampled from a girl less than two years old with combined immunodeficiency, due to receive a stem cell transplant. The genes are TRBV7-6 and TRBJ2-7, with 8 bases identical to TRBD2. The specimen comprised PBMCs, sampled before TCRalphabeta/CD19-depleted stem cell transplant. For the CDR3, the DNA is TGTGCCAGCAGCCTACTAGCGGCAGGCTACGAGCAGTACTTC. Its protein product is CASSLLAAGYEQYF. Complete variable domain (other parts from reference TRBV7-6 and TRBJ2-7): GAGVSQSPRYKVTKRGQDVALRCDPISGHVSLYWYRQALGQGPEFLTYFNYEAQQDKSGLPNDRFSAERPEGSISTLTIQRTEQRDSAMYRCASSLLAAGYEQYFGPGTRLTVT.